These T cell receptor beta chains were read from a single sample in a study of shared T cell receptors in the human thymus. TCRdb keeps only in-frame clones here, not all; method: immunoSEQ multiplex PCR. The repertoire holds roughly 660,000 clones, with approximately 87% as singletons. The same sample was also studied in work on human thymus T cells.

Sequenced sample: thymocytes. The receptors shown here come from a boy younger than two with a congenital heart defect. The CDR3 runs from the conserved cysteine through the conserved F or W. Each record gives: V gene, CDR3 protein.

V gene: TRBV18
CDR3 protein: CASSPARAGGGANVLTF

V gene: TRBV30
CDR3 protein: CAWNRGAGGSSYEQYF

V gene: TRBV28
CDR3 protein: CASSFESSGRAEHYNEQFF

V gene: TRBV5-1
CDR3 protein: CASSVAGGDSDLPPGNTIYF

V gene: TRBV4-3
CDR3 protein: CASSHLPGLATETQYF

V gene: TRBV4-3
CDR3 protein: CASSPEGGAPGNTIYF

V gene: TRBV25-1
CDR3 protein: CASSARDRVSGYTF

V gene: TRBV5-1
CDR3 protein: CASSPQLGEQGAQGVAFF

V gene: TRBV5-5
CDR3 protein: CASIGNATYEQYF

V gene: TRBV9
CDR3 protein: CASSAHSDEQFF

V gene: TRBV4-3
CDR3 protein: CASSQSTSGTYEQYF

V gene: TRBV7-4
CDR3 protein: CASSSRLGLAGHPGDEQFF

V gene: TRBV9
CDR3 protein: CASSSPGGPAVSNEKLFF

V gene: TRBV4-1
CDR3 protein: CASSQRPTSEISEQYF

V gene: TRBV5-1
CDR3 protein: CASSLDRQGANYGYTF

V gene: TRBV30
CDR3 protein: CACGGTSGSYNEQFF

V gene: TRBV6-4
CDR3 protein: CASSETSFTGELFF

V gene: TRBV7-9
CDR3 protein: CASSLDRRGEKLFF

V gene: TRBV6-5
CDR3 protein: CASSYLRDYEQYF

V gene: TRBV13
CDR3 protein: CASSHPGGDGRGETQYF

V gene: TRBV18
CDR3 protein: CASSRLAGVDDEQYF

V gene: TRBV5-1
CDR3 protein: CASSSWMLAGVSNEQFF

V gene: TRBV5-5
CDR3 protein: CASSSGAGGTSYNEQFF

V gene: TRBV27
CDR3 protein: CASSGTGNQPQHF

V gene: TRBV6-5
CDR3 protein: CASSYSSRGAYGYTF

V gene: TRBV20-1
CDR3 protein: CSASFGNEQFF

V gene: TRBV11-3
CDR3 protein: CASRIGGSAPTGELFF

V gene: TRBV4-1
CDR3 protein: CASSQGDSSGNTIYF

V gene: TRBV10-3
CDR3 protein: CAISAGAGANVLTF

V gene: TRBV7-9
CDR3 protein: CASSSRYSGSSYNEQFF

V gene: TRBV29-1
CDR3 protein: CSAPTGLYGYTF

V gene: TRBV20-1
CDR3 protein: CSAISSEQYF

V gene: TRBV19
CDR3 protein: CASSIDDRLRAGANVLTF

V gene: TRBV6-5
CDR3 protein: CASRSSPRMDEQFF

V gene: TRBV5-1
CDR3 protein: CASSLGQGFHEQYF

V gene: TRBV4-1
CDR3 protein: CASSQDNPPSGRDNEQFF

V gene: TRBV6-5
CDR3 protein: CASRQRDREKETQYF

V gene: TRBV4-3
CDR3 protein: CASSQGQGGGNIQYF

V gene: TRBV11-3
CDR3 protein: CASSPRDIGGSNTIYF

V gene: TRBV11-2
CDR3 protein: CASSFGVAGGRRETQYF

V gene: TRBV27
CDR3 protein: CASSSRVRISKNIQYF

V gene: TRBV11-3
CDR3 protein: CASSLDSPSAGKQFF

V gene: TRBV4-1
CDR3 protein: CASSQSSGSNEQFF

V gene: TRBV19
CDR3 protein: CASSSDRGTNTQYF

V gene: TRBV5-3
CDR3 protein: CARSEPGTSGSYEQYF

V gene: TRBV5-8
CDR3 protein: CASSLSGGQGIANYGYTF

V gene: TRBV10-3
CDR3 protein: CAISSGLVRTQYF

V gene: TRBV28
CDR3 protein: CASSLRETQYF

V gene: TRBV28
CDR3 protein: CASSSPAVENQPQHF

V gene: TRBV10-3
CDR3 protein: CAISESVTSGTNTGELFF

V gene: TRBV10-3
CDR3 protein: CATGTSGSPGELFF

V gene: TRBV4-3
CDR3 protein: CASSQDRVISYEQYF